The 9 T cell receptor beta chains presented below share a single source sample, sequenced in a study of CD8 T cells in ankylosing spondylitis. The antigens these receptors bind are not known. Study results and limitations: A TCR beta motif of fewer than 10 highly homologous variants seemed to mark ankylosing spondylitis blood.

TCRdb itself ran the 5' RACE reads through MiXCR, one entry per CDR3 protein. In the table there are more than 600,000 distinct CDR3 sequences, roughly 20% of which are singletons. The specimen was blood, either unsorted or a sorted T cell fraction (not recorded which). The source of these receptors is a male donor with ankylosing spondylitis.

The chain has TRBV29-1 and TRBJ2-1; 12 bases are a match to TRBD2. This CDR3 region has 12 residues. J gave up 6 bases and V 7 bases, and 1 base lay outside the gene matches. Germline CDR1 is SQVTM and CDR2 is ANQGSEA. The CDR3, as DNA: TGCAGCGAACTAGCGGGAGGCAATGAGCAGTTCTTC. Its translation: CSELAGGNEQFF.

The chain links TRBV6-1 to TRBJ2-1, with D perhaps TRBD1 or TRBD2 (5 bases each). CDR3 length equals 15 residues. Germline loops: CDR1 MNHNS, CDR2 SASEGT. Trimming left V 5 bases short and J 4 bases short, with 15 bases between. CDR3 bases: TGTGCCAGCAGTCCCCGGGACCCCCCTTACAATGAGCAGTTCTTC. Translated, it gives CASSPRDPPYNEQFF.

In DNA form, the CDR3 reads TGTGCCAGCAGCCCGGACAGGCAATATGGCTACACCTTC. Its translation: CASSPDRQYGYTF. This chain connects TRBV7-2 to TRBJ1-2; 7 bases map to TRBD1. Looked up from germline, CDR1 is SGHTA and CDR2 is FQGNSA. V dropped 5 bases and J dropped 5; count of bases not matched to a gene: 5. CDR3 length: 13 amino acids. The full variable domain, completed using reference TRBV7-2 and TRBJ1-2, is GAGVSQSPSNKVTEKGKDVELRCDPISGHTALYWYRQSLGQGLEFLIYFQGNSAPDKSGLPSDRFSAERTGGSVSTLTIQRTQQEDSAVYLCASSPDRQYGYTFGSGTRLTVV.

Only a few counts were recorded for this clonotype. The V gene is TRBV21-1, the J gene TRBJ1-1; TRBD1 was called by the table and not checked on the DNA. TRBV21-1 is listed as a pseudogene. This CDR3 region has 17 residues. The CDR3 DNA sequence: TGTGCCAGCAGCTCGACCCGACCGGGACAGGGGGACACTGAAGCTTTCTTT. It specifies CASSSTRPGQGDTEAFF.

The rearrangement uses TRBV2 and TRBJ2-5; TRBD2 matches at 7 bases. Trimming at V came to 0 bases and at J to 5 bases, leaving 9 bases not matched to a gene. In germline, CDR1 is SNHLY, CDR2 FYNNEI. The CDR3 is 16 amino acids. Here the CDR3 reads CASSEALGGRMETQYF. CDR3 in DNA: TGTGCCAGCAGTGAAGCGCTCGGCGGGAGAATGGAGACCCAGTACTTC.

A few counts support this clonotype. This chain links TRBV4-1 with TRBJ1-4; 12 positions match TRBD1. With 4 bases clipped from V and 7 bases from J, the junction kept 7 bases outside the gene matches. The CDR3 extends over 16 amino acids. The germline CDR1 and CDR2 sequences are MGHRA and YSYEKL. CDR3 amino acids: CASSRTGTGGSEKLFF. For the CDR3, the DNA is TGCGCCAGCAGCCGCACCGGGACAGGGGGCTCTGAAAAACTGTTTTTT.

For the CDR3, the DNA is TGTGCCAGCAGTCTCAATGGACTAGGCAAGTTCTTC. Residues: CASSLNGLGKFF. The gene calls are TRBV12-3 or TRBV12-4 and TRBJ2-1; TRBD2 matches 7 bases. J gave up 14 bases and V 5 bases, and 9 bases lay outside the gene matches. The CDR3 totals 12 residues.

This clonotype was seen a handful of times. The gene calls are TRBV4-2 and TRBJ2-1; D unresolved. The CDR3 has 14 residues. V gave up 0 bases and J gave up 0 bases, with 3 bases separating them. Germline CDR1 reads LGHNA; CDR2 reads YNFKEQ. CDR3: CASSQEGSYNEQFF. The CDR3 nucleotides read TGTGCCAGCAGCCAAGAGGGCTCCTACAATGAGCAGTTCTTC.

In this sample, this clonotype turned up a few times. This chain joins TRBV12-3 or TRBV12-4 and TRBJ2-7; the match to TRBD2 covers 11 bases. V shed 7 bases and J 2 bases; nucleotides not matched to a gene: 4. The CDR3 is made up of 14 amino acids. CDR3 nucleotide sequence: TGTGCCAGCAAAGGGACTAGCGGTCCCTACGAGCAGTACTTC. It codes for CASKGTSGPYEQYF.